This T cell receptor (beta chain) is from a study of ipilimumab plus nivolumab after autologous stem cell transplantation. Germline loops: CDR1 SNHLY, CDR2 FYNNEI. CDR3 size: 14 residues. Between the trimmed V and J ends, which lost 5 bases and 4 bases, there was a span of 11 bases. TCRdb's copy holds only in-frame clones and misses some; the assay was immunoSEQ multiplex PCR. The sample yields 15,000 to 20,000 clones, about four fifths seen once. The receptor was isolated from a male donor with diffuse large B-cell lymphoma. This sequence joins TRBV2 and TRBJ1-4; D ambiguous. The sample was PBMCs, taken in a trial of ipilimumab plus nivolumab as post-transplant consolidation. The CDR3: CASSWVEGNEKLFF. The CDR3 bases are TGTGCCAGCAGTTGGGTGGAGGGTAATGAAAAACTGTTTTTT.